This T cell receptor (beta chain) appears in the sequencing data of a study of blood T cell repertoires in COVID-19. On the study more broadly: Researchers got acute and convalescent COVID-19 samples from the United States, Italy and Spain. PBMCs, B-cell-depleted T cells, or T cells provided the cDNA or gDNA that made up the material.

V lost 4 bases and J 6 bases, leaving 13 bases between the germline ends. Per the germline V gene, CDR1 is WSHSY and CDR2 is SAAADI. The CDR3 totals 13 residues. How the authors handled the data: Reference gene primer amplification gave estimated nucleated cell counts. TCRdb keeps only in-frame clones here, not all; method: immunoSEQ multiplex PCR. D and trimming were read from the DNA, whereas the V and J calls and clone size are those reported in that table. The data contain about 170,000 clones, approximately 84% of them singletons. This TCR derives from a woman aged 80 or older with acute or convalescent COVID-19. The chain recombines TRBV10-2 with TRBJ2-7; no firm D call. The sequencing input was peripheral blood. The CDR3 protein is CASSGVDSSEQYF. The CDR3 bases are TGCGCCAGCAGTGGAGTCGACTCTAGCGAGCAGTACTTC.